Reported below is one TCR beta chain. A mixed TRB-A/B primer pool amplified rearranged TRB by multiplex touch-down PCR. One entry per CDR3 protein results from TCRdb running MiXCR on the multiplex PCR reads. The top ten hold roughly 36% of the sample, which has fewer than 2,500 distinct CDR3 sequences, roughly 25% seen once. The data were taken from a study of T cell repertoires in aging, cancer and after chemotherapy. Amplification of TCR beta used genomic DNA extracted from peripheral blood. Germline lookup yields CDR1 SNHLY and CDR2 FYNNEI. Unmatched junction bases numbered 11, after V lost 7 bases and J lost 0 bases. This CDR3 has 17 amino acids.

V gene TRBV2 combines with J gene TRBJ2-1, with 8 bases aligning to TRBD2. Specimen: blood. The sequence came from a human donor with a solid tumor. As DNA, the CDR3 is TGTGCCAGCACCCCGGGACTAGTGATCCCCTCCTACAATGAGCAGTTCTTC. Its translation: CASTPGLVIPSYNEQFF.